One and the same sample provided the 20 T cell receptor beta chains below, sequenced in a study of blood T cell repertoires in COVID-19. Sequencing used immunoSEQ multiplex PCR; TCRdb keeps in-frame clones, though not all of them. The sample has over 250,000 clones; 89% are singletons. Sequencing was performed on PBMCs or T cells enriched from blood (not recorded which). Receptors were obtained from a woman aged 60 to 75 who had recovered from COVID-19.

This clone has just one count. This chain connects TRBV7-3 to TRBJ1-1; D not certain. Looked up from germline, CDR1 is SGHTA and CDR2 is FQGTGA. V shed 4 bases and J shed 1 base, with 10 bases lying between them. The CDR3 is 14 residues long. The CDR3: CASSSSGGNTEAFF. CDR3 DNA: TGTGCCAGCAGCTCCTCCGGAGGGAACACTGAAGCTTTCTTT. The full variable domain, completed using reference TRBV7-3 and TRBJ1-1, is GAGVSQTPSNKVTEKGKYVELRCDPISGHTALYWYRQSLGQGPEFLIYFQGTGAADDSGLPNDRFFAVRPEGSVSTLKIQRTERGDSAVYLCASSSSGGNTEAFFGQGTRLTVV.

Here the CDR3 DNA reads TGTGCCAGCAGTCCTTACGGGACAGGCACAGATACGCAGTATTTT. It codes for CASSPYGTGTDTQYF. The rearrangement joins TRBV6-5 to TRBJ2-3; 7 bases match TRBD1. The CDR3 runs to 15 residues. Trimming cost V 5 bases and J 1 base; bases outside gene matches: 6. CDR1 and CDR2 (germline): MNHEY, SVGAGI.

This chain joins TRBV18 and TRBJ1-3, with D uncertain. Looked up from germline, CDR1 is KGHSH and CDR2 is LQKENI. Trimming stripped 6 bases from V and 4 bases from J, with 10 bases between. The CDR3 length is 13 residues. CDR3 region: CASSRGSGNTIYF. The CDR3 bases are TGTGCCAGCTCTCGAGGGAGCGGAAACACCATATATTTT.

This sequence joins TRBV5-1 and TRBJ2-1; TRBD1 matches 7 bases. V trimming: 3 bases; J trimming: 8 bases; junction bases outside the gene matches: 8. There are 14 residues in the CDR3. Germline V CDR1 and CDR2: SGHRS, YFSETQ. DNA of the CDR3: TGCGCCAGCAGCTGGGAGACAGGGAGCTATGAGCAGTTCTTC. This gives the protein CASSWETGSYEQFF.

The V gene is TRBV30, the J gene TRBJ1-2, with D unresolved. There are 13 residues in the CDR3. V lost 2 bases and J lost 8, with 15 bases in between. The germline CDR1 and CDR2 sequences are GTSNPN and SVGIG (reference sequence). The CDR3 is CAWSTITGAGYTF. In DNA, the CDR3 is TGTGCCTGGAGTACGATTACGGGTGCCGGCTACACCTTC. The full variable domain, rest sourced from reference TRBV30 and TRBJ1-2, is SQTIHQWPATLVQPVGSPLSLECTVEGTSNPNLYWYRQAAGRGLQLLFYSVGIGQISSEVPQNLSASRPQDRQFILSSKKLLLSDSGFYLCAWSTITGAGYTFGSGTRLTVV.

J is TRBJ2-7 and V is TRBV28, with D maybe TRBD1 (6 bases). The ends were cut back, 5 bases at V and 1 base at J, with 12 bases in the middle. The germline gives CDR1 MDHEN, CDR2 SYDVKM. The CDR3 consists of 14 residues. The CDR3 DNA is TGTGCCAGCAGTCTGACAGGTATTTCCTACGAGCAGTACTTC. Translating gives CASSLTGISYEQYF.

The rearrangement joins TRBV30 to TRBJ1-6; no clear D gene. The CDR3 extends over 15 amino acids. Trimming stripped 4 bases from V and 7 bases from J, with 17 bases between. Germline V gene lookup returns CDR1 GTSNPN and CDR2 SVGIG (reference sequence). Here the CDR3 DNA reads TGTGCCTGGAAAGCGTATGGCAGTTTAAATTCACCCCTCCACTTT. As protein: CAWKAYGSLNSPLHF.

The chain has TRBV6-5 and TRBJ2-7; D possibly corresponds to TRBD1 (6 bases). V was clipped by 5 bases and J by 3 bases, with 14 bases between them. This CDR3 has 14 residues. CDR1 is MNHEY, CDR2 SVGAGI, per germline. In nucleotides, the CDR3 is TGTGCCAGCAGTCACCTAAGGGGGTACTACGAGCAGTACTTC. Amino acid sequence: CASSHLRGYYEQYF.

The CDR3 region has the DNA TGTGCCAGCAGCGGGGGGGTGGCCTATGGCTACACCTTC. It yields the protein CASSGGVAYGYTF. V usage is TRBV5-6 and J usage is TRBJ1-2; D is perhaps TRBD1 (5 bases). The germline gives CDR1 SGHDT, CDR2 YYEEEE. The CDR3 spans 13 residues. The V gene lost 4 bases and the J gene lost 4 bases, with 11 bases spanning the gap.

Here the CDR3 DNA reads TGCGCCAGCAGCTTGGGACAGGGGGAATCTCCGGGGAGCTACGAGCAGTACTTC. As protein: CASSLGQGESPGSYEQYF. The V call is TRBV5-1, the J call TRBJ2-7, with TRBD1 matching 9 bases. CDR1 and CDR2 (germline): SGHRS, YFSETQ. This CDR3 is 18 amino acids long. J lost 3 bases, V lost 0 bases, and 13 bases had no gene match.

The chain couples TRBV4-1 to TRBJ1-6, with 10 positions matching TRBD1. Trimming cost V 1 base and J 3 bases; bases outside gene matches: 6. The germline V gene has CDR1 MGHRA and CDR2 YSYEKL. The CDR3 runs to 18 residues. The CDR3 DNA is TGCGCCAGCAGCCAAGCGGGACAGGGGCTTTACTATAATTCACCCCTCCACTTT. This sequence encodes CASSQAGQGLYYNSPLHF.

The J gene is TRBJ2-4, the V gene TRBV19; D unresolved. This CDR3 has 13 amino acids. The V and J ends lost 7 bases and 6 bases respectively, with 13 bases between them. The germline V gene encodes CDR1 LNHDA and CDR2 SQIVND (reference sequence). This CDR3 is CASTPLGGNIQYF. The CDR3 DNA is TGTGCCAGTACCCCCCTCGGCGGAAACATTCAGTACTTC.

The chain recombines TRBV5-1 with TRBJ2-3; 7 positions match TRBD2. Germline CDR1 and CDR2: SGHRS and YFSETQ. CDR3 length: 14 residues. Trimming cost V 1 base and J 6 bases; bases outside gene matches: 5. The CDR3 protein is CASSLTGGPDTQYF. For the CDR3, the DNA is TGCGCCAGCAGCTTGACGGGAGGCCCCGATACGCAGTATTTT.

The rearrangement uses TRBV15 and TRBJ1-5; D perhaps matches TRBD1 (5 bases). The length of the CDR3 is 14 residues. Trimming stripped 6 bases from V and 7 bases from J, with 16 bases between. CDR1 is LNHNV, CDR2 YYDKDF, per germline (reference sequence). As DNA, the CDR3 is TGTGCCACCAGTCTCCCAGGGAGGAGGCAGCCCCAGCATTTT. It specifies CATSLPGRRQPQHF. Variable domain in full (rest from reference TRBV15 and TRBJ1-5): DAMVIQNPRYQVTQFGKPVTLSCSQTLNHNVMYWYQQKSSQAPKLLFHYYDKDFNNEADTPDNFQSRRPNTSFCFLDIRSPGLGDTAMYLCATSLPGRRQPQHFGDGTRLSIL.

CDR3 protein: CASYWVDRVCQPQHF. CDR3 bases: TGCGCCAGCTATTGGGTGGACAGGGTATGTCAGCCCCAGCATTTT. The rearrangement joins TRBV23-1 to TRBJ1-5; TRBD1 agrees at 8 bases. TRBV23-1 falls under the ORF class, with uncertain function. Trimming took 8 bases from V and 6 from J; bases not matched to a gene: 12. This CDR3 contains 15 residues.

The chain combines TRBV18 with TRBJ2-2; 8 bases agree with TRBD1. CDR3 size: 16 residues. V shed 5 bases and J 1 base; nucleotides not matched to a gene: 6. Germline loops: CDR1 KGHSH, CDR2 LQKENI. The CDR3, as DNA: TGTGCCAGCTCAGTAAGGACAGGGAAGAACACCGGGGAGCTGTTTTTT. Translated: CASSVRTGKNTGELFF.

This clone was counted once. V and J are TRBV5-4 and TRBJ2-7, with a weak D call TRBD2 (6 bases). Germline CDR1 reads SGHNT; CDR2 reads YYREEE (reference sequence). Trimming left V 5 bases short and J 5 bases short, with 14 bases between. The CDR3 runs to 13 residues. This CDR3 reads CASRGLRGDEQYF. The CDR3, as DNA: TGTGCCAGCAGGGGACTGCGGGGCGACGAGCAGTACTTC.

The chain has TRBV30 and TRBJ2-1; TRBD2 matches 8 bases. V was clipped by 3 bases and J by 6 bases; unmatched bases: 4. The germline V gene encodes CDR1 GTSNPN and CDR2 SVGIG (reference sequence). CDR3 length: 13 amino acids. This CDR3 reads CAWRGGGLNEQFF. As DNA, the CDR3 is TGTGCCTGGAGGGGCGGGGGGCTCAATGAGCAGTTCTTC.

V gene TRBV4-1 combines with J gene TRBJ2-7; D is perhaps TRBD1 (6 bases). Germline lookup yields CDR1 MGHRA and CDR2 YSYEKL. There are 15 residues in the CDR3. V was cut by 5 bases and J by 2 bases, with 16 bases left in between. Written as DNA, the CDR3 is TGCGCCAGCAGCGGTCACCGGGACAATGCCTACGAGCAGTACTTC. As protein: CASSGHRDNAYEQYF.

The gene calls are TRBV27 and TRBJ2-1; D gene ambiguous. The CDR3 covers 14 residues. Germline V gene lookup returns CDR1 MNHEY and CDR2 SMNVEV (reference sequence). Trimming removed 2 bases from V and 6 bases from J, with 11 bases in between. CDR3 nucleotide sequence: TGTGCCAGCAGTTTAACCTTTAGCAGCAATGAGCAGTTCTTC. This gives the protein CASSLTFSSNEQFF.